These 7 T cell receptor beta chains originate from one sample sequenced in a study of post-analysis software for immune sequencing data. Their antigens are not known. Included in the TCR beta cDNA libraries were unique molecular identifiers. TCRdb re-derived calls from the PCR reads in MiXCR, one entry per CDR3 protein. The sample gives more than 350,000 distinct CDR3 sequences, approximately 37% of which show up once; approximately 7.1% is in the top ten. Regarding the study as a whole: Roughly five TRBV segments appeared more often in patients than in controls, and TRBV5-6, TRBV5-1 and TRBV20-1 were among these.

The sequenced sample consisted of blood. The receptors shown here come from a girl aged 2 to 9 with multiple sclerosis.

This clonotype came up once. The V gene is TRBV5-5, the J gene TRBJ1-6, with no clear D. The CDR3 covers 17 residues. Trimming removed 0 bases at V and 0 bases at J, with 10 bases between. Germline V gene sequence: CDR1 SGHKS, CDR2 YYEKEE (reference sequence). The CDR3 bases are TGTGCCAGCAGCTTGGGAGACGGAAGCTCCTATAATTCACCCCTCCACTTT. This gives the protein CASSLGDGSSYNSPLHF.

This clonotype appeared once. The chain carries TRBV7-8 and TRBJ2-5; 14 bases match TRBD2. CDR1 and CDR2 from the germline V gene are SGHVS and FQNEAQ. This CDR3 is built from 21 residues. Trimming at V came to 5 bases and at J to 4 bases, leaving 21 bases not matched to a gene. The CDR3 DNA sequence: TGTGCCAGCAGCCTTAAGGGAAGGGGGCAGACTAGCGGGGGGGCTAGAGAGACCCAGTACTTC. This translates into CASSLKGRGQTSGGARETQYF.

The genes are TRBV24-1 and TRBJ2-5, with 8 bases matching TRBD1. Germline trimming cut 3 bases from V and 4 bases from J; bases unmatched to any gene: 6. The CDR3 runs to 15 residues. CDR1 is KGHDR, CDR2 SFDVKD, per germline. The chain's CDR3 is CATSDPSGGAETQYF. The CDR3 DNA is TGTGCCACCAGTGATCCCTCAGGGGGCGCAGAGACCCAGTACTTC.

This clonotype showed up just a few times. The chain couples TRBV20-1 to TRBJ2-1; TRBD2 agrees at 9 bases. Looked up from germline, CDR1 is DFQATT and CDR2 is SNEGSKA (reference sequence). V lost 7 bases and J lost 10; bases outside the gene matches: 14. This CDR3 contains 14 residues. CDR3: CSGHFGSGSYEQFF. CDR3 nucleotide sequence: TGCAGTGGACACTTTGGTAGCGGGAGTTACGAGCAGTTCTTC.

The gene calls are TRBV6-4 and TRBJ1-5; the D gene is possibly TRBD1 (6 bases). CDR3 size: 16 residues. The V gene's germline CDR1 is MRHNA and CDR2 SNTAGT. V shed 6 bases and J shed 2 bases, with 17 bases lying between them. CDR3 amino acids: CASSLPRGACNQPQHF. DNA for the CDR3: TGTGCCAGCAGCCTACCAAGGGGGGCTTGCAATCAGCCCCAGCATTTT.

CDR3 nucleotide sequence: TGTGCCAGCAGGGAAGTAGGCACAGATACGCAGTATTTT. It specifies CASREVGTDTQYF. This chain links TRBV6-5 with TRBJ2-3; D is unresolved. In germline, CDR1 is MNHEY, CDR2 SVGAGI. Trimming pared 6 bases from V and 1 base from J, leaving 8 bases between. The CDR3 covers 13 residues.

The sample holds a few counts of this clonotype. The CDR3 reads CASTLDRDEKLFF. In DNA form, the CDR3 reads TGTGCCAGCACCCTAGACAGGGATGAAAAACTGTTTTTT. This chain uses TRBV25-1 with TRBJ1-4, with TRBD1 matching over 7 bases. Losses at the gene ends were 7 bases for V and 6 bases for J; bases not matched to a gene: 5. Germline CDR1 is MGHDK and CDR2 is SYGVNS. The CDR3 totals 13 residues. The whole variable domain, filled in from reference TRBV25-1 and TRBJ1-4, reads EADIYQTPRYLVIGTGKKITLECSQTMGHDKMYWYQQDPGMELHLIHYSYGVNSTEKGDLSSESTVSRIRTEHFPLTLESARPSHTSQYLCASTLDRDEKLFFGSGTQLSVL.